The clone carrying this T cell receptor beta chain came up a few times. This entry belongs to a study of T-cell memory formation after mild COVID-19. MiXCR was run by TCRdb on the 5' RACE reads, yielding one entry per CDR3 protein. In the table there are about 560,000 distinct CDR3 sequences, less than 25% of which are singletons. The CDR3 is 17 residues long. Per the germline V gene, CDR1 is LGHNA and CDR2 is YSLEER. V lost 2 bases and J lost 1, with 14 bases in between. The clonotype comes from an adult woman who had mild COVID-19 (a few samples of this study predate the infection). Cell type and time point are not known. The rearrangement uses TRBV4-3 and TRBJ2-2, with a weak D call TRBD1 (5 bases). Input material: PBMCs or a T cell subset sorted from them (not recorded which). The CDR3 reads CASSQRLREMNTGELFF. The CDR3 DNA sequence: TGCGCCAGCAGCCAAAGGCTCAGGGAAATGAACACCGGGGAGCTGTTTTTT.